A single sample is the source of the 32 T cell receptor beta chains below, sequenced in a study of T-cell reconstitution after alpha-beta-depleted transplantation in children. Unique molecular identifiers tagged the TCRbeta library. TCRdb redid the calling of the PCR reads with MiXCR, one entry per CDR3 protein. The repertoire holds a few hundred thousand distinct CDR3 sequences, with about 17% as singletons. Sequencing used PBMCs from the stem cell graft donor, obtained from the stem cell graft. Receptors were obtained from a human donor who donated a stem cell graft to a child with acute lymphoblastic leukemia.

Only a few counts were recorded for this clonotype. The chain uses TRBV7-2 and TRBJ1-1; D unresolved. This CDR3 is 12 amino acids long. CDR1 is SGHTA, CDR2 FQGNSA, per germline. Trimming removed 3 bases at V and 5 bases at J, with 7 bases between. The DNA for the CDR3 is TGTGCCAGCAGCTTCTTCCGAACTGAAGCTTTCTTT. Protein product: CASSFFRTEAFF.

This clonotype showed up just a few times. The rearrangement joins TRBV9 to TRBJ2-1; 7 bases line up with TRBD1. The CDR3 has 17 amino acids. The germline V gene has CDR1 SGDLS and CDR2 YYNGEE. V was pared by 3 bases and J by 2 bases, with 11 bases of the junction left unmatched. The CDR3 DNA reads TGTGCCAGCAGCGCCACAGGGGAAAGGGCACCCTACAATGAGCAGTTCTTC. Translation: CASSATGERAPYNEQFF.

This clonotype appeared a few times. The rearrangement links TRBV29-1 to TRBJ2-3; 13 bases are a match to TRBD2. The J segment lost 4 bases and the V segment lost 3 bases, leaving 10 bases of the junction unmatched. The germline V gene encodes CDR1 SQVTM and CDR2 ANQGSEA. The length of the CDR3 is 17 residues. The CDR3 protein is CSVEELAGGVGPDTQYF. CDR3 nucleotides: TGCAGCGTTGAGGAACTAGCGGGAGGGGTTGGCCCAGATACGCAGTATTTT.

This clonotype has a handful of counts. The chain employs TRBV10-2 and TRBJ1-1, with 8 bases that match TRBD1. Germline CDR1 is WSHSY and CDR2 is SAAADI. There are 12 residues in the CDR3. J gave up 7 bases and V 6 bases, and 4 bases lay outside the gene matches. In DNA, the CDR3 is TGCGCCAGCAGAGACAGGGGTTTTGAAGCTTTCTTT. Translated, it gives CASRDRGFEAFF.

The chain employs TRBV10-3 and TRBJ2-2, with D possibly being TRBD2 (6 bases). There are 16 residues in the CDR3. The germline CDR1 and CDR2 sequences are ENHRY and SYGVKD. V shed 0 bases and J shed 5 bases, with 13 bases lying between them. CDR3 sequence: CAISESNGGGTGELFF. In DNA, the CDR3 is TGTGCCATCAGTGAGTCCAACGGAGGAGGGACCGGGGAGCTGTTTTTT.

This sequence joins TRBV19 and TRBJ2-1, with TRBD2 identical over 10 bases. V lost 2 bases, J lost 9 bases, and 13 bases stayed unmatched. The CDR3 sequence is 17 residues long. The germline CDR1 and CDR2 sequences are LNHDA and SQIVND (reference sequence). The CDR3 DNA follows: TGTGCCAGTAGTATATTGAGCGGGAGGGCCCACCAGGCTGAGCAGTTCTTC. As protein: CASSILSGRAHQAEQFF.

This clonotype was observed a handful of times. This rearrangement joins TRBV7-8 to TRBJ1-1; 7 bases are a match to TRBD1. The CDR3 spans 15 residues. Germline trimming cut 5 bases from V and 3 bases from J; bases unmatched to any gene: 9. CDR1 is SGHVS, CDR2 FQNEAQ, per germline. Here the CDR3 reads CASSRATGADTEAFF. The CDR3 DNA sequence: TGTGCCAGCAGCCGAGCTACAGGGGCGGACACTGAAGCTTTCTTT.

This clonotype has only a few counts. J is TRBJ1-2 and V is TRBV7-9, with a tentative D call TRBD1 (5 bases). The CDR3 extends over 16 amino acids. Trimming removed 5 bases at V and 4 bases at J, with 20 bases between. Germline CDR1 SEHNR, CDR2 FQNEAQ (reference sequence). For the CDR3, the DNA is TGTGCCAGCAGCCTCGGACCAGGGTCGCCTTTCTATGGCTACACCTTC. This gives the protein CASSLGPGSPFYGYTF. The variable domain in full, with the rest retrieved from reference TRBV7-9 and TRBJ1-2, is DTGVSQNPRHKITKRGQNVTFRCDPISEHNRLYWYRQTLGQGPEFLTYFQNEAQLEKSRLLSDRFSAERPKGSFSTLEIQRTEQGDSAMYLCASSLGPGSPFYGYTFGSGTRLTVV.

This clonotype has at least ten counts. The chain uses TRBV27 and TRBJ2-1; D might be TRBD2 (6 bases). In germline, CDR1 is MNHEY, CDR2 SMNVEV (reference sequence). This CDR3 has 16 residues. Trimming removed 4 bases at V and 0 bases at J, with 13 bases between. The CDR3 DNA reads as TGTGCCAGCAGTTCATATCACGGGAGCTCCTACAATGAGCAGTTCTTC. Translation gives CASSSYHGSSYNEQFF.

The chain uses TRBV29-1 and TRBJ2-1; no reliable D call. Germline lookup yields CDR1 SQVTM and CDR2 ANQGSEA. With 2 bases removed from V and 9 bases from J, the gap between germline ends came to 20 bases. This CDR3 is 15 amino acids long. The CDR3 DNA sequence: TGCAGCGTTGAACAACTACGGGTTGGTGGTGGTGAGCAGTTCTTC. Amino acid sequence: CSVEQLRVGGGEQFF.

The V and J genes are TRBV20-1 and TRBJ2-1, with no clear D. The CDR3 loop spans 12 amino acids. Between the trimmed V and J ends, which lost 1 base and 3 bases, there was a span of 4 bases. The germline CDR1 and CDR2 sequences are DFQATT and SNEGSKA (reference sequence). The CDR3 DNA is TGCAGTGCTAGAGTAAACTACAATGAGCAGTTCTTC. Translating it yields CSARVNYNEQFF.

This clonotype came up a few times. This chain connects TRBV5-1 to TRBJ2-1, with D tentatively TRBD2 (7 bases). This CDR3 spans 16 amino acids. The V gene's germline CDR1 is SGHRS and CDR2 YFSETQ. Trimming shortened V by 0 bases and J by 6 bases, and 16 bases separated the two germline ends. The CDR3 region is CASSLDAREGGNEQFF. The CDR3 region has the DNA TGCGCCAGCAGCTTGGACGCCAGGGAGGGGGGCAATGAGCAGTTCTTC.

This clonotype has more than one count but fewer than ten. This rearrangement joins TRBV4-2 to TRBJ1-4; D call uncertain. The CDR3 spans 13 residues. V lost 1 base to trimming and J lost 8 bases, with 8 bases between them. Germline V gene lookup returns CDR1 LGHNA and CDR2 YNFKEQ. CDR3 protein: CASSQVAGEKLFF. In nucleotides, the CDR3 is TGTGCCAGCAGCCAAGTAGCCGGCGAAAAACTGTTTTTT.

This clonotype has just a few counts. CDR3 in DNA: TGTGCCAGTAGTATTTTCCCTGGGGATTCCTACGAGCAGTACTTC. Its translation: CASSIFPGDSYEQYF. The rearrangement uses TRBV19 and TRBJ2-7; D unclear. Per germline, CDR1 LNHDA and CDR2 SQIVND (reference sequence). V was trimmed by 3 bases and J by 1 base, leaving 13 bases between them. The CDR3 contains 15 residues.

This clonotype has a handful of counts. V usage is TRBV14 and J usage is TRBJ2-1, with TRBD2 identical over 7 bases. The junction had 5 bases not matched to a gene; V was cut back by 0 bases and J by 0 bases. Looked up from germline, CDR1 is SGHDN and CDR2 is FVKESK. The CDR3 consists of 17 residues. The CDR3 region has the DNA TGTGCCAGCAGCCAAGATTGGGGACTAAGCTCCTACAATGAGCAGTTCTTC. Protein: CASSQDWGLSSYNEQFF.

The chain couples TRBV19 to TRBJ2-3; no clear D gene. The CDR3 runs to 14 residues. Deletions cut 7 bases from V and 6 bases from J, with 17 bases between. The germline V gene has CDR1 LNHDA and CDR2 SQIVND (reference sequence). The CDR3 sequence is CASNVAHPLDTQYF. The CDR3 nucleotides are TGTGCCAGTAATGTCGCTCACCCACTGGATACGCAGTATTTT.

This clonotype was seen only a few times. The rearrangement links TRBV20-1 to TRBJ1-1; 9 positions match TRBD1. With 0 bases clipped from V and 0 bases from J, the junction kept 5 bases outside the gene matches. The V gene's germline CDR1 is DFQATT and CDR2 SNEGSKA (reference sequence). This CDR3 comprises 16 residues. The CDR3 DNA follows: TGCAGTGCTAGAGATTCGGGACAGGGTTTGAACACTGAAGCTTTCTTT. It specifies CSARDSGQGLNTEAFF.

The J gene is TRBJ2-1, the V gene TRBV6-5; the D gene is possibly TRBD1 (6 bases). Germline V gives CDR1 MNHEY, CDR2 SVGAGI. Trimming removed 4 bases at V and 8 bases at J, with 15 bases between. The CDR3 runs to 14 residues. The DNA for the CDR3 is TGTGCCAGCAGTTCGGGGATGAAGGGGGATGAGCAGTTCTTC. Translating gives CASSSGMKGDEQFF.

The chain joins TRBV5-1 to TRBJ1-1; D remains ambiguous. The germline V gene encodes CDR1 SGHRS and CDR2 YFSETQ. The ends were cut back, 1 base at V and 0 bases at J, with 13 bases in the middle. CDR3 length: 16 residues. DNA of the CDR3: TGCGCCAGCAGCTTGAAAGAACTCCGTCTGAACACTGAAGCTTTCTTT. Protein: CASSLKELRLNTEAFF.

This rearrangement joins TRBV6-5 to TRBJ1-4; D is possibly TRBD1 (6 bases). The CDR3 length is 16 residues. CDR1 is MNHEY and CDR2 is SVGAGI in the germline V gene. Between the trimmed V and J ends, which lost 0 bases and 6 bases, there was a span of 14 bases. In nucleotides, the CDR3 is TGTGCCAGCAGTTACTCGGGGGGGGCGCTAGATGAAAAACTGTTTTTT. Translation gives CASSYSGGALDEKLFF.

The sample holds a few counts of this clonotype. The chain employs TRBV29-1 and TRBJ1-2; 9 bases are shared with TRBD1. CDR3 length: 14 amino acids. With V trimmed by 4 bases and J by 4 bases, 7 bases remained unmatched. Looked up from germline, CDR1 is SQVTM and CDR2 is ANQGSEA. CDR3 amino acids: CSVVTGGVVYGYTF. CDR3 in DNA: TGCAGCGTTGTCACAGGGGGCGTCGTCTATGGCTACACCTTC.

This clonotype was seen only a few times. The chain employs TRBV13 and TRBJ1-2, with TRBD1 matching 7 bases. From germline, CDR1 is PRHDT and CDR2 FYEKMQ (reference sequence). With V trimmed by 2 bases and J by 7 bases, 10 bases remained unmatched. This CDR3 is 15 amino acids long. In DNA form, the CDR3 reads TGTGCCAGCAGCTTAAGGATTACAGGGGTGGGTGGCTACACCTTC. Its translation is CASSLRITGVGGYTF.

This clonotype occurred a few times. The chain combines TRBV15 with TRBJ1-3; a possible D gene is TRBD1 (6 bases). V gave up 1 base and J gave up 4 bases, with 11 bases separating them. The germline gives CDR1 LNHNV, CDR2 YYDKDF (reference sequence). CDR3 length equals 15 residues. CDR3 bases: TGTGCCACCAGCAGAGGAGGGGGGGACGGAAACACCATATATTTT. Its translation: CATSRGGGDGNTIYF.

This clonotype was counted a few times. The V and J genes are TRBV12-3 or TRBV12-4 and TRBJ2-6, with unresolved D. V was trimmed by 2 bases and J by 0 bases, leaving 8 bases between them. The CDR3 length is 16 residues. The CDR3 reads CASSLPSTSGANVLTF. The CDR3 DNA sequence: TGTGCCAGCAGTTTACCCAGCACCTCTGGGGCCAACGTCCTGACTTTC.

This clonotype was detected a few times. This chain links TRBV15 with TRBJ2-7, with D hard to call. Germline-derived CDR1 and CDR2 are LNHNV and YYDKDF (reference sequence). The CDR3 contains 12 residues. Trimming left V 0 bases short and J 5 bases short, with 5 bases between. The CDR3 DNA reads TGTGCCACCAGCAGAGAAGGGAACGAGCAGTACTTC. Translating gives CATSREGNEQYF. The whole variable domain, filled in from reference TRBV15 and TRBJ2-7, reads DAMVIQNPRYQVTQFGKPVTLSCSQTLNHNVMYWYQQKSSQAPKLLFHYYDKDFNNEADTPDNFQSRRPNTSFCFLDIRSPGLGDTAMYLCATSREGNEQYFGPGTRLTVT.

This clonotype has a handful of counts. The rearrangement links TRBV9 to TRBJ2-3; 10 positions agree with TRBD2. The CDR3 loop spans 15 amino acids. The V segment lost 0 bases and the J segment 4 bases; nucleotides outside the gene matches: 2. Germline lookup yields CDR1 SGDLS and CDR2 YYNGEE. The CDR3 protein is CASSVGTSGSDTQYF. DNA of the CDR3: TGTGCCAGCAGCGTAGGGACTAGCGGATCAGATACGCAGTATTTT.

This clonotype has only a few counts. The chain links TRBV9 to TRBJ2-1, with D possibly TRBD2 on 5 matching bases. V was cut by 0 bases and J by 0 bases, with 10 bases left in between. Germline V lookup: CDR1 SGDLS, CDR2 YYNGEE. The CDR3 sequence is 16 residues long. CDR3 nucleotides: TGTGCCAGCAGCGTAGAGGGAGTCCTCTCCTACAATGAGCAGTTCTTC. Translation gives CASSVEGVLSYNEQFF.

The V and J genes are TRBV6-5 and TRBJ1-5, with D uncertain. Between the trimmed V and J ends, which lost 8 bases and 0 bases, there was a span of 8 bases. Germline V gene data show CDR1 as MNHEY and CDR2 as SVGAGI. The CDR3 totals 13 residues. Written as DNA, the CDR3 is TGTGCCAGCTGGCGGGGTAGCAATCAGCCCCAGCATTTT. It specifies CASWRGSNQPQHF.

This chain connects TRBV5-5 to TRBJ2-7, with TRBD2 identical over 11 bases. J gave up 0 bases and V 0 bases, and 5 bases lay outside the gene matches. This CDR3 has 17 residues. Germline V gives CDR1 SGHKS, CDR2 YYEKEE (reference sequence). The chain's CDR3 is CASSLASGRYYSYEQYF. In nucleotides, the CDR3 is TGTGCCAGCAGCTTGGCTAGCGGGAGGTACTACTCCTACGAGCAGTACTTC.

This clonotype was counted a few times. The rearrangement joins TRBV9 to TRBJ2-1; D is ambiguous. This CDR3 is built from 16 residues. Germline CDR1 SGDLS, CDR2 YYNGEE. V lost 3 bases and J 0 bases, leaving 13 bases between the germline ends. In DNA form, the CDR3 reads TGTGCCAGCAGCGCGAGACGGCAGAGCTCCTACAATGAGCAGTTCTTC. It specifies CASSARRQSSYNEQFF. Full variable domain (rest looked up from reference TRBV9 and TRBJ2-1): DSGVTQTPKHLITATGQRVTLRCSPRSGDLSVYWYQQSLDQGLQFLIQYYNGEERAKGNILERFSAQQFPDLHSELNLSSLELGDSALYFCASSARRQSSYNEQFFGPGTRLTVL.

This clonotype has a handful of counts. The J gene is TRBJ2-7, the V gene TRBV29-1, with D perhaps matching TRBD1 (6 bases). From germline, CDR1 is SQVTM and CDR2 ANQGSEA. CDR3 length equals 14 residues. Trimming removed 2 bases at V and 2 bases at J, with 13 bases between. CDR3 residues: CSVELGQRAYEQYF. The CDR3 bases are TGCAGCGTTGAATTAGGACAGCGAGCCTACGAGCAGTACTTC.

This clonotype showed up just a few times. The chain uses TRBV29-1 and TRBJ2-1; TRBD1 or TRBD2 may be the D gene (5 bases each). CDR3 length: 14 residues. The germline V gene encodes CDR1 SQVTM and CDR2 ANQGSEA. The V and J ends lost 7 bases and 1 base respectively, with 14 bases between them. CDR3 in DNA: TGCAGCGCTCGATTGGGGGATTCCTACAATGAGCAGTTCTTC. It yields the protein CSARLGDSYNEQFF.